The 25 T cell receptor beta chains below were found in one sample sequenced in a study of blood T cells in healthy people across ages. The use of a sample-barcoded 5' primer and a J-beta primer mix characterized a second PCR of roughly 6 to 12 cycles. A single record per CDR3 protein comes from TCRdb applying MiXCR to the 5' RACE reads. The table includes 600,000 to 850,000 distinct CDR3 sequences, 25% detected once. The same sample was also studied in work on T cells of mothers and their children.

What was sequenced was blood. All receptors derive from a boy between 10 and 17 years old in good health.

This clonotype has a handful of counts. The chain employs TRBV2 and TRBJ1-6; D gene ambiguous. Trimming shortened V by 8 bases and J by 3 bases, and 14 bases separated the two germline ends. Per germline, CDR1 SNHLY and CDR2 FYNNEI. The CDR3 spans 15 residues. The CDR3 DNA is TGTGCCAGCCAAAATGGGGAGAGCTATAATTCACCCCTCCACTTT. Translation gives CASQNGESYNSPLHF.

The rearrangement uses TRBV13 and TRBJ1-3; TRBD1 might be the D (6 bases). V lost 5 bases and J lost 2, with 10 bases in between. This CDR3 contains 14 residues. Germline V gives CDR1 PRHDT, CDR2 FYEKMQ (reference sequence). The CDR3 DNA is TGTGCCAGCAGCCTCGGGACAACTGGAAACACCATATATTTT. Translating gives CASSLGTTGNTIYF.

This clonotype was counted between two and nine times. The CDR3 loop is CASSQDFSVLGLAGDNEQFF. As DNA, the CDR3 is TGTGCCAGCAGCCAAGATTTCTCCGTATTGGGACTAGCTGGGGACAATGAGCAGTTCTTC. J is TRBJ2-1 and V is TRBV3-1; TRBD2 aligns across 9 bases. The CDR3 runs to 20 residues. V dropped 0 bases and J dropped 5; count of bases not matched to a gene: 17. Germline CDR1 and CDR2: LGHDT and YNNKEL (reference sequence).

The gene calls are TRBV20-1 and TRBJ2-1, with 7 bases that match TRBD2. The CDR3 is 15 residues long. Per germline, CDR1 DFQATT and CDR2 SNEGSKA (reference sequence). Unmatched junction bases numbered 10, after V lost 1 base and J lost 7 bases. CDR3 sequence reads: CSARVSREAWNEQFF. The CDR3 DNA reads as TGCAGTGCTAGAGTGTCCCGGGAGGCCTGGAATGAGCAGTTCTTC.

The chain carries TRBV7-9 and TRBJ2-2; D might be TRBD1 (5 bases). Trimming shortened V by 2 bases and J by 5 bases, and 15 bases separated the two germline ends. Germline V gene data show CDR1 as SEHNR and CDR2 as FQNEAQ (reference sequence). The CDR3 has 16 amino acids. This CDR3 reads CASSLLRARSTGELFF. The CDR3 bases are TGTGCCAGCAGCTTACTCAGGGCCCGGAGTACCGGGGAGCTGTTTTTT.

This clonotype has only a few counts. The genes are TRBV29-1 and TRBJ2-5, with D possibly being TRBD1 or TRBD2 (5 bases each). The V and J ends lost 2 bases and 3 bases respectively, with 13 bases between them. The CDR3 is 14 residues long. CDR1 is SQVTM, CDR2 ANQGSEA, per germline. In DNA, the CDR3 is TGCAGCGTTGAATCCGGGGCGACCAAAGAGACCCAGTACTTC. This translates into CSVESGATKETQYF.

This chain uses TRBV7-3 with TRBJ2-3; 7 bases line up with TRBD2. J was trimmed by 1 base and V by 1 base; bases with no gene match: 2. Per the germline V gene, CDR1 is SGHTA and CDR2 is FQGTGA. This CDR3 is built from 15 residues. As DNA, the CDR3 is TGTGCCAGCAGCTTAATAGGGAGGGGCACAGATACGCAGTATTTT. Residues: CASSLIGRGTDTQYF.

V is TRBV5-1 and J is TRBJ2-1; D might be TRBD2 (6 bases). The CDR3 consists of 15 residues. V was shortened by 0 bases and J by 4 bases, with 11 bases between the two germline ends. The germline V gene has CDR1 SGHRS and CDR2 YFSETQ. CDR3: CASSLASAAYNEQFF. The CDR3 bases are TGCGCCAGCAGCTTGGCTAGCGCGGCTTACAATGAGCAGTTCTTC.

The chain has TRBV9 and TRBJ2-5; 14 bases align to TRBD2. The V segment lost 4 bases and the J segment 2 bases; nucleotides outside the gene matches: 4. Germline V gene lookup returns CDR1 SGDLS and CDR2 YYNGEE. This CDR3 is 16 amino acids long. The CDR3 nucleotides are TGTGCCAGCAGCACCCGACTAGCGGGGGGGCAAGAGACCCAGTACTTC. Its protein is CASSTRLAGGQETQYF. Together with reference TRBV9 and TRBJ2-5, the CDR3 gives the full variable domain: DSGVTQTPKHLITATGQRVTLRCSPRSGDLSVYWYQQSLDQGLQFLIQYYNGEERAKGNILERFSAQQFPDLHSELNLSSLELGDSALYFCASSTRLAGGQETQYFGPGTRLLVL.

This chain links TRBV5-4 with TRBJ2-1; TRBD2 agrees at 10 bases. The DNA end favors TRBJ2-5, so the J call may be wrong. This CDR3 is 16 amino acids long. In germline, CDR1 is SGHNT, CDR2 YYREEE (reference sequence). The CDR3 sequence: CASSPQAGGPEETQYF. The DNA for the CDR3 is TGTGCCAGCAGCCCTCAAGCGGGAGGGCCCGAGGAGACCCAGTACTTC.

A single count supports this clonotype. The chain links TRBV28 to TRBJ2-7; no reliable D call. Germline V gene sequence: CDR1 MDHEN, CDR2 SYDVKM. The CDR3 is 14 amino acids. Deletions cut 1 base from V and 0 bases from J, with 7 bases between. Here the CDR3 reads CASSLLGPSYEQYF. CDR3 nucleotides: TGTGCCAGCAGTTTATTGGGTCCCTCCTACGAGCAGTACTTC.

The CDR3 DNA follows: TGCAGCGTTGAAGTCCTGACTAGCGGGAGCGCAGATACGCAGTATTTT. It codes for CSVEVLTSGSADTQYF. J is TRBJ2-3 and V is TRBV29-1; 12 bases fit TRBD2. The V segment lost 1 base and the J segment 4 bases; nucleotides outside the gene matches: 6. Germline-derived CDR1 and CDR2 are SQVTM and ANQGSEA. The CDR3 extends over 16 amino acids.

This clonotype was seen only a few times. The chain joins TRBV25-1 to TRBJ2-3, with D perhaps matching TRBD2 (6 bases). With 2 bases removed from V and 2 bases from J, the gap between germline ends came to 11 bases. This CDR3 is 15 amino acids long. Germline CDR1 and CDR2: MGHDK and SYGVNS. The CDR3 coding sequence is TGTGCCAGCAGTGAACCGGGACTCCACACAGATACGCAGTATTTT. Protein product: CASSEPGLHTDTQYF.

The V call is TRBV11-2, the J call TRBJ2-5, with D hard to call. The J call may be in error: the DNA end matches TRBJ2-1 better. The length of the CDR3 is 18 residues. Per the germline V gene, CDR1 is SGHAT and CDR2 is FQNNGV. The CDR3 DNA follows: TGTGCCAGCAGCGAAAAAACTTGGGCCGATAAGGGCATGGATGAGCAGTTCTTC. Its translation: CASSEKTWADKGMDEQFF.

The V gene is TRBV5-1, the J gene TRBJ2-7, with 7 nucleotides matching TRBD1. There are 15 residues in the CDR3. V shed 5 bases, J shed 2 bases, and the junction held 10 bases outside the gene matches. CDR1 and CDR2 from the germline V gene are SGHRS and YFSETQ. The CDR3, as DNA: TGCGCCAGCAGAATAGGGCCACAGGGGCCCTACGAGCAGTACTTC. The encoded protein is CASRIGPQGPYEQYF.

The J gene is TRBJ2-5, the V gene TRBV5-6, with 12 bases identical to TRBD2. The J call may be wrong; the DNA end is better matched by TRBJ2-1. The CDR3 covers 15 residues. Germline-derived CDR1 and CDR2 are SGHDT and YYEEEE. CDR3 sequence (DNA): TGTGCCAGCAGCAGGAGACTAGCGGGAGATAATGAGCAGTTCTTC. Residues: CASSRRLAGDNEQFF.

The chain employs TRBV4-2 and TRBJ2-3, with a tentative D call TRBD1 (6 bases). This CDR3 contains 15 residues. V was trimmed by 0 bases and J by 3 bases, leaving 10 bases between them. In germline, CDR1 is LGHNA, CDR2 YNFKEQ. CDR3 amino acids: CASSQENQGTDTQYF. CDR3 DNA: TGTGCCAGCAGCCAAGAGAACCAGGGGACAGATACGCAGTATTTT.

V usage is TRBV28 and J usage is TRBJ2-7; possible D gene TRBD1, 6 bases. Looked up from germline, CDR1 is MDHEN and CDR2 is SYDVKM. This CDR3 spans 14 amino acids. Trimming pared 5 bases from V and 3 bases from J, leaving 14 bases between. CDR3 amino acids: CASSGHGGNYEQYF. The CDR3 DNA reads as TGTGCCAGCAGTGGTCATGGGGGCAACTACGAGCAGTACTTC.

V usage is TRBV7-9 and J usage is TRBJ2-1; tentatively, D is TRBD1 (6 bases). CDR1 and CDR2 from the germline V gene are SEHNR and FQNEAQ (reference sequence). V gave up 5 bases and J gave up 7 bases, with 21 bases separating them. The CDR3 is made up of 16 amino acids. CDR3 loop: CASSGRMAGVINEQFF. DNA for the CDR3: TGTGCCAGCAGCGGACGAATGGCAGGGGTAATAAATGAGCAGTTCTTC.

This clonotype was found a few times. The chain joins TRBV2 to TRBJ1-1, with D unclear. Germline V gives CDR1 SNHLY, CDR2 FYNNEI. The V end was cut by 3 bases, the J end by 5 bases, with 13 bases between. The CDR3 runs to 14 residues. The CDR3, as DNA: TGTGCCAGCAGTGAGTGGGAGTCCCGGACTGAAGCTTTCTTT. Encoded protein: CASSEWESRTEAFF.

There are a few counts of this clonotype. This CDR3 reads CASSFDQGYYGYTF. The CDR3 coding sequence is TGTGCCAGCAGTTTTGATCAGGGGTACTATGGCTACACCTTC. The V and J genes are TRBV6-5 and TRBJ1-2; D might be TRBD1 (6 bases). V was cut by 4 bases and J by 3 bases, with 12 bases left in between. The CDR3 spans 14 residues. CDR1 and CDR2 from the germline V gene are MNHEY and SVGAGI.

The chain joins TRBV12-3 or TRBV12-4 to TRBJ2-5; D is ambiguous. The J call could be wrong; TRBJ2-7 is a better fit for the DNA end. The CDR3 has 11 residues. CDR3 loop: CASSPRTEQYF. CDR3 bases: TGTGCCAGCAGTCCTAGAACCGAGCAGTACTTC.

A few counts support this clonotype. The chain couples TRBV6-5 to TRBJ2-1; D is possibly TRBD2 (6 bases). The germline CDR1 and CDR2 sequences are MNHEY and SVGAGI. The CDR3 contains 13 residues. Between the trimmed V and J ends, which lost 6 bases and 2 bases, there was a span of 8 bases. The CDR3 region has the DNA TGTGCCAGCAGACTAGCTGCCTACAATGAGCAGTTCTTC. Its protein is CASRLAAYNEQFF.

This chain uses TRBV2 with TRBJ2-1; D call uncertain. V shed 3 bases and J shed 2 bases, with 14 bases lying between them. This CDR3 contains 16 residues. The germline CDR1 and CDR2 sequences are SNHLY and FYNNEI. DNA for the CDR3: TGTGCCAGCAGTGAGTTGGGCGGAGCACCCTACAATGAGCAGTTCTTC. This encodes CASSELGGAPYNEQFF.

The DNA for the CDR3 is TGTGCCAGCAGCTCCCAGGGACTAGCGGGAAAAGAGACCCAGTACTTC. Residues: CASSSQGLAGKETQYF. The chain couples TRBV7-9 to TRBJ2-5; 13 nucleotides align to TRBD2. The CDR3 runs 16 residues. V shed 4 bases and J 3 bases; nucleotides not matched to a gene: 5. Germline V lookup: CDR1 SEHNR, CDR2 FQNEAQ (reference sequence).